Each of the 18 T cell receptor beta chains below was sequenced from the same sample in a study of shared clonotypes between healthy human individuals. The assay was immunoSEQ multiplex PCR, and TCRdb's table has in-frame clones only and misses some. The top ten hold about 1.5% of the sample, which has about 1 million clones, approximately 70% seen once. The sequenced sample was memory CD4+ T cells sorted from blood. Specified subset: CD45RA-negative fraction. These TCRs come from a man aged 18 to 30 in good health.

The chain links TRBV11-2 to TRBJ2-3, with 7 bases fitting TRBD1. The V segment lost 7 bases and the J segment 1 base; nucleotides outside the gene matches: 8. Germline CDR1 SGHAT, CDR2 FQNNGV. This CDR3 is 15 amino acids long. The CDR3 region is CASMSQGIGTDTQYF. The CDR3, as DNA: TGTGCCAGCATGTCACAGGGGATAGGCACAGATACGCAGTATTTT.

The chain is built from TRBV10-3 and TRBJ2-2; the D gene could be TRBD1 or TRBD2 (5 bases each). In germline, CDR1 is ENHRY, CDR2 SYGVKD. Trimming shortened V by 4 bases and J by 1 base, and 10 bases separated the two germline ends. The CDR3 is made up of 15 amino acids. In DNA form, the CDR3 reads TGTGCCATCAGTGTGGGACGGCGGAACACCGGGGAGCTGTTTTTT. Translation gives CAISVGRRNTGELFF.

The CDR3 DNA reads TGTGCCAGCAGCCGCACCGGGGGGACTAATGAAAAACTGTTTTTT. As protein: CASSRTGGTNEKLFF. The rearrangement links TRBV7-8 to TRBJ1-4, with D possibly being TRBD1 (5 bases). This CDR3 has 15 residues. The ends were cut back, 5 bases at V and 2 bases at J, with 12 bases in the middle. Per the germline V gene, CDR1 is SGHVS and CDR2 is FQNEAQ.

The chain uses TRBV11-2 and TRBJ2-5; no clear D. The germline V and J ends were trimmed by 5 bases and 5 bases, with 9 bases remaining between them. Looked up from germline, CDR1 is SGHAT and CDR2 is FQNNGV. This CDR3 has 12 residues. The chain's CDR3 is CASSLSGETQYF. CDR3 bases: TGTGCCAGCAGCCTATCTGGGGAGACCCAGTACTTC.

This clone was observed a few times. This sequence joins TRBV10-3 and TRBJ1-1; 9 bases fit TRBD1. The CDR3 length is 15 residues. The germline V gene encodes CDR1 ENHRY and CDR2 SYGVKD. J gave up 8 bases and V 8 bases, and 15 bases lay outside the gene matches. The CDR3 loop reads CAIGSWTGARSEAFF. The CDR3 DNA reads TGTGCCATCGGAAGTTGGACAGGGGCTCGGTCGGAAGCTTTCTTT.

The J gene is TRBJ2-5, the V gene TRBV4-1; D is undetermined. V shed 3 bases and J shed 4 bases, with 12 bases lying between them. Germline CDR1 and CDR2: MGHRA and YSYEKL. The CDR3 has 14 amino acids. The CDR3 region is CASSQIVFPETQYF. Here the CDR3 DNA reads TGCGCCAGCAGCCAGATAGTCTTCCCAGAGACCCAGTACTTC.

In its sample, this clone was seen a few times. This chain connects TRBV7-2 to TRBJ2-7, with 13 positions matching TRBD2. Germline trimming cut 3 bases from V and 2 bases from J; bases unmatched to any gene: 7. CDR1 and CDR2 from the germline V gene are SGHTA and FQGNSA. The CDR3 is 17 amino acids. The CDR3 nucleotides read TGTGCCAGCAGCTTTGTAGCCGGGACTAGCGGGACCTACGAGCAGTACTTC. It codes for CASSFVAGTSGTYEQYF.

The chain employs TRBV6-9 and TRBJ2-1; TRBD2 aligns across 14 bases. CDR3 length equals 16 residues. Germline V gives CDR1 MNHGY, CDR2 SVAAGI. After removal of 2 bases from V and 7 bases from J, the junction contained 4 bases not matched to a gene. The CDR3 protein is CASSYRGLAGVNEQFF. In DNA, the CDR3 is TGTGCCAGCAGTTATCGGGGACTAGCGGGGGTGAATGAGCAGTTCTTC.

The chain combines TRBV6-5 with TRBJ1-5; D remains ambiguous. Trimming took off 4 bases at V and 3 bases at J, with 7 bases between the two ends. Germline V lookup: CDR1 MNHEY, CDR2 SVGAGI. The length of the CDR3 is 13 residues. CDR3 coding DNA: TGTGCCAGCAGTTCATCCTTCAATCAGCCCCAGCATTTT. It encodes CASSSSFNQPQHF.

J is TRBJ1-3 and V is TRBV7-2; D not certain. The V and J ends lost 2 bases and 2 bases respectively, with 7 bases between them. This CDR3 is built from 14 residues. Germline CDR1 and CDR2: SGHTA and FQGNSA. The CDR3 region is CASSLFGTGNTIYF. The DNA for the CDR3 is TGTGCCAGCAGCTTATTCGGAACTGGAAACACCATATATTTT.

The V and J genes are TRBV29-1 and TRBJ1-2; D gene ambiguous. This CDR3 contains 14 residues. Germline lookup yields CDR1 SQVTM and CDR2 ANQGSEA. The CDR3 here is CSATQTSANYGYTF. In DNA form, the CDR3 reads TGCTCAGCCACACAAACCAGTGCTAACTATGGCTACACCTTC. The variable domain in full, with the rest retrieved from reference TRBV29-1 and TRBJ1-2, is SAVISQKPSRDICQRGTSLTIQCQVDSQVTMMFWYRQQPGQSLTLIATANQGSEATYESGFVIDKFPISRPNLTFSTLTVSNMSPEDSSIYLCSATQTSANYGYTFGSGTRLTVV.

In its sample, this clone was seen a few times. This sample includes further DNA sequences coding for the same CDR3. The chain uses TRBV7-2 and TRBJ2-1, with D possibly being TRBD2 (6 bases). Germline V gene data show CDR1 as SGHTA and CDR2 as FQGNSA. The CDR3 covers 14 residues. Trimming removed 3 bases at V and 0 bases at J, with 6 bases between. CDR3 region: CASSFSGSYNEQFF. CDR3 sequence (DNA): TGTGCCAGCAGCTTTAGCGGCTCCTACAATGAGCAGTTCTTC.

This clone was counted once. V usage is TRBV19 and J usage is TRBJ2-7; D gene uncertain. CDR3 size: 14 residues. The germline V gene encodes CDR1 LNHDA and CDR2 SQIVND (reference sequence). V lost 5 bases to trimming and J lost 3 bases, with 14 bases between them. The CDR3 here is CASSSSTRFYEQYF. The CDR3 region has the DNA TGTGCCAGTAGTTCCTCGACTCGTTTCTACGAGCAGTACTTC.

The V gene is TRBV5-4, the J gene TRBJ1-1, with D perhaps matching TRBD1 (5 bases). This CDR3 comprises 14 residues. Between the trimmed V and J ends, which lost 0 bases and 6 bases, there was a span of 12 bases. Germline values: CDR1 SGHNT, CDR2 YYREEE (reference sequence). CDR3 sequence: CASSLDSRGAEAFF. CDR3 nucleotide sequence: TGTGCCAGCAGCTTGGACAGCCGAGGGGCTGAAGCTTTCTTT.

The V gene is TRBV29-1, the J gene TRBJ2-7; D unclear. With 4 bases removed from V and 3 bases from J, the gap between germline ends came to 7 bases. CDR3 size: 11 residues. Germline V gene lookup returns CDR1 SQVTM and CDR2 ANQGSEA. The CDR3 coding sequence is TGCAGCGTTGGACAACACTACGAGCAGTACTTC. This encodes CSVGQHYEQYF.

This clone was observed many times. The genes are TRBV7-9 and TRBJ2-3; D is unresolved. The CDR3 is 13 residues long. CDR1 is SEHNR, CDR2 FQNEAQ, per germline (reference sequence). Trimming left V 2 bases short and J 10 bases short, with 13 bases between. CDR3 DNA: TGTGCCAGCAGCTTAATTGCTAGAGAGGCGCAGTATTTT. Translation: CASSLIAREAQYF. Based on the CDR3 plus reference TRBV7-9 and TRBJ2-3, the full variable domain is DTGVSQNPRHKITKRGQNVTFRCDPISEHNRLYWYRQTLGQGPEFLTYFQNEAQLEKSRLLSDRFSAERPKGSFSTLEIQRTEQGDSAMYLCASSLIAREAQYFGPGTRLTVL.

The chain is built from TRBV7-9 and TRBJ2-7; 8 bases fit TRBD2. This CDR3 region has 14 residues. The V and J ends lost 5 bases and 6 bases, in that order; junction bases with no gene match: 9. The germline CDR1 and CDR2 sequences are SEHNR and FQNEAQ (reference sequence). CDR3 DNA: TGTGCCAGCAGCCTAGGGACTAGTGATCGCGAGCAGTACTTC. Its protein product is CASSLGTSDREQYF.

The rearrangement links TRBV7-9 to TRBJ2-5, with 15 bases that match TRBD2. CDR1 and CDR2 (germline): SEHNR, FQNEAQ (reference sequence). V trimming: 5 bases; J trimming: 3 bases; junction bases outside the gene matches: 7. This CDR3 contains 17 residues. The CDR3: CASSPGLAGGPKETQYF. The DNA of the CDR3 is TGTGCCAGCAGCCCGGGACTAGCGGGGGGACCTAAAGAGACCCAGTACTTC.